These 10 T cell receptor beta chains originate from one sample sequenced in a study of post-analysis software for immune sequencing data. These receptors have no identified antigens. Study conclusions and caveats: Five or six TRBV segments appeared more often in patients than in controls, and TRBV5-6, TRBV5-1 and TRBV20-1 were among these.

TCR beta cDNA libraries had unique molecular identifiers. Each CDR3 protein gets one entry after TCRdb re-called the PCR reads with MiXCR. The sample shows almost 700,000 distinct CDR3 sequences, over 45% of them seen only once. Sequenced material: blood. The receptors originated from a girl aged 2-9 years with multiple sclerosis.

This rearrangement joins TRBV20-1 to TRBJ2-4, with a possible D match to TRBD2 (7 bases). The end of the DNA aligns better with TRBJ2-7, so the J call may be wrong. Germline lookup yields CDR1 DFQATT and CDR2 SNEGSKA (reference sequence). CDR3 length: 14 residues. This CDR3 reads CSALVGGRMAEQYF. CDR3 nucleotides: TGCAGTGCCTTAGTGGGGGGGCGCATGGCCGAGCAGTACTTC.

V is TRBV12-3 or TRBV12-4 and J is TRBJ2-3, with D hard to call. The CDR3 is made up of 12 amino acids. V shed 5 bases and J shed 4 bases, with 7 bases lying between them. The DNA for the CDR3 is TGTGCCAGCAGTCCCCGTCCAGATACGCAGTATTTT. Translated, it gives CASSPRPDTQYF.

The gene calls are TRBV12-3 or TRBV12-4 and TRBJ1-2, with D hard to call. The CDR3 spans 10 residues. Deletions cut 6 bases from V and 3 bases from J, with 2 bases between. CDR3 sequence: CASRDYGYTF. In nucleotides, the CDR3 is TGTGCCAGCAGGGACTATGGCTACACCTTC.

A few counts support this clonotype. The gene calls are TRBV6-5 and TRBJ1-2; 9 bases are a match to TRBD1. The CDR3 is 14 amino acids. Germline V gives CDR1 MNHEY, CDR2 SVGAGI. After removal of 7 bases from V and 4 bases from J, the junction contained 7 bases not matched to a gene. CDR3 coding DNA: TGTGCCAGCACAATGACAGGGGGGAGCTATGGCTACACCTTC. This gives the protein CASTMTGGSYGYTF.

In its sample, this clonotype was seen once. The junction does not match germline at one end; this may be a read error. The chain's CDR3 is CSVETGTSGRNEQFF. The CDR3 nucleotides read TGTAGCGTTGAAACTGGGACTAGCGGGAGGAATGAGCAGTTCTTC. J is TRBJ2-1 and V is TRBV29-1; TRBD2 matches 15 bases. This CDR3 is 15 amino acids long. Germline CDR1 reads SQVTM; CDR2 reads ANQGSEA.

The CDR3 loop reads CASTLSPQLNIQYF. The CDR3 DNA reads TGTGCCAGCACCCTATCCCCCCAGCTGAACATTCAGTACTTC. The rearrangement links TRBV6-6 to TRBJ2-4; D gene uncertain. Germline V gene data show CDR1 as MNHNY and CDR2 as SVGAGI (reference sequence). V lost 7 bases to trimming and J lost 7 bases, with 17 bases between them. CDR3 length: 14 residues.

V and J are TRBV5-1 and TRBJ2-1; D remains ambiguous. Germline lookup yields CDR1 SGHRS and CDR2 YFSETQ. The CDR3 contains 15 residues. V lost 3 bases to trimming and J lost 6 bases, with 16 bases between them. The CDR3 loop is CASSSRVFLSNEQFF. In DNA, the CDR3 is TGCGCCAGCAGCTCACGGGTGTTTCTTAGCAATGAGCAGTTCTTC. Drawing the rest from reference TRBV5-1 and TRBJ2-1, the complete variable domain is KAGVTQTPRYLIKTRGQQVTLSCSPISGHRSVSWYQQTPGQGLQFLFEYFSETQRNKGNFPGRFSGRQFSNSRSEMNVSTLELGDSALYLCASSSRVFLSNEQFFGPGTRLTVL.

The V call is TRBV20-1, the J call TRBJ2-5; D may be TRBD1 or TRBD2 (5 bases each). The DNA matches TRBJ2-7 better at its end, which makes the J call doubtful. This CDR3 comprises 14 residues. Per the germline V gene, CDR1 is DFQATT and CDR2 is SNEGSKA (reference sequence). This CDR3 reads CSASGTDSAYEQYF. CDR3 nucleotide sequence: TGCAGTGCTAGTGGGACGGACTCAGCCTACGAGCAGTACTTC.

V gene TRBV9 combines with J gene TRBJ2-5; D uncertain. The CDR3 extends over 15 amino acids. In germline, CDR1 is SGDLS, CDR2 YYNGEE. The V and J ends lost 0 bases and 2 bases respectively, with 11 bases between them. This chain's CDR3 is CASSVATAFQETQYF. The CDR3 DNA sequence: TGTGCCAGCAGCGTAGCAACAGCTTTTCAAGAGACCCAGTACTTC.

In DNA form, the CDR3 reads TGTGCCATCGATAGCGGGAGCAACAATGAGCAGTTCTTC. This codes for CAIDSGSNNEQFF. The V gene is TRBV10-3, the J gene TRBJ2-1; the match to TRBD2 covers 9 bases. The germline gives CDR1 ENHRY, CDR2 SYGVKD. The CDR3 length is 13 residues. Unmatched junction bases numbered 4, after V lost 8 bases and J lost 5 bases.